These T cell receptor beta chains were read from a single sample in a study of blood T cell repertoires in COVID-19. The assay was immunoSEQ multiplex PCR, and TCRdb's table has in-frame clones only and misses some. Of approximately 100,000 clones detected, approximately 90% appear once; the ten largest clones hold 4% to 5%. Sequencing input: peripheral blood. The origin of the receptors is a human donor with COVID-19, enrolled during active disease. The donor label of this sample is uncertain. Both conserved end residues are part of each CDR3. The order of the fields is CDR3 protein, J gene, V gene, clone size. Clone size, where shown, is once, few, many, or a class for clones that have expanded.

CDR3aa: CASSHHYTDSGNTIYF; j_gene: TRBJ1-3; v_gene: TRBV7-6; abundance: few
CDR3aa: CATSDLPYHRDHEQYF; j_gene: TRBJ2-7; v_gene: TRBV24-1; abundance: .
CDR3aa: CASSDWDRGLNTEAFF; j_gene: TRBJ1-1; v_gene: TRBV10-2; abundance: .
CDR3aa: CASSRPLGLAGGEAGELFF; j_gene: TRBJ2-2; v_gene: TRBV5-4; abundance: .
CDR3aa: CASSNGGTYEQYF; j_gene: TRBJ2-7; v_gene: TRBV19; abundance: .
CDR3aa: CASRGGTGAEKLFF; j_gene: TRBJ1-4; v_gene: TRBV19; abundance: .
CDR3aa: CASSAPGLDEQFF; j_gene: TRBJ2-1; v_gene: TRBV10-2; abundance: .
CDR3aa: CASSQSAEGGADHGYTF; j_gene: TRBJ1-2; v_gene: TRBV5-1; abundance: .
CDR3aa: CASSESLAGAQETQYF; j_gene: TRBJ2-5; v_gene: TRBV10-1; abundance: .
CDR3aa: CASSNCNRGGSQPQHF; j_gene: TRBJ1-5; v_gene: TRBV21-1; abundance: once
CDR3aa: CASTLAGVKNEQYF; j_gene: TRBJ2-7; v_gene: TRBV3-1/TRBV3-2; abundance: .
CDR3aa: CASSLAVRMENIQYF; j_gene: TRBJ2-4; v_gene: TRBV5-1; abundance: .
CDR3aa: CASSLQGGGLDEKLFF; j_gene: TRBJ1-4; v_gene: TRBV7-9; abundance: .
CDR3aa: CAMGGRPRDNEQFF; j_gene: TRBJ2-1; v_gene: TRBV10-3; abundance: .
CDR3aa: CAWSGGSGYTF; j_gene: TRBJ1-2; v_gene: TRBV30; abundance: .
CDR3aa: CASSFSGGPADTQYF; j_gene: TRBJ2-3; v_gene: TRBV7-6; abundance: .
CDR3aa: CASSPATLTGGYTF; j_gene: TRBJ1-2; v_gene: TRBV18; abundance: few
CDR3aa: CRAVNTEAFF; j_gene: TRBJ1-1; v_gene: TRBV20-1; abundance: .
CDR3aa: CASSPGQGVSGANVLTF; j_gene: TRBJ2-6; v_gene: TRBV5-1; abundance: .
CDR3aa: CASSAPTRGQETQYF; j_gene: TRBJ2-5; v_gene: TRBV2; abundance: once
CDR3aa: CASSLGRNNEQFF; j_gene: TRBJ2-1; v_gene: TRBV5-1; abundance: .
CDR3aa: CASSLKGYGGPPTDTQYF; j_gene: TRBJ2-3; v_gene: TRBV7-3; abundance: .
CDR3aa: CASSPGDKGYTF; j_gene: TRBJ1-2; v_gene: TRBV25-1; abundance: .
CDR3aa: CASSPPGDSSGNTIYF; j_gene: TRBJ1-3; v_gene: TRBV7-9; abundance: .
CDR3aa: CASSEPDNYEQYF; j_gene: TRBJ2-7; v_gene: TRBV2; abundance: .
CDR3aa: CASSVTSRNEQYF; j_gene: TRBJ2-7; v_gene: TRBV5-1; abundance: once
CDR3aa: CASSAEGKLFF; j_gene: TRBJ1-4; v_gene: TRBV19; abundance: .
CDR3aa: CASSGEIGYEQYF; j_gene: TRBJ2-7; v_gene: TRBV12-3/TRBV12-4; abundance: medium-sized
CDR3aa: CASSRKDSQETQYF; j_gene: TRBJ2-5; v_gene: TRBV5-4; abundance: .
CDR3aa: CASSHPLDLGGRAYEQYF; j_gene: TRBJ2-7; v_gene: TRBV3-1/TRBV3-2; abundance: .